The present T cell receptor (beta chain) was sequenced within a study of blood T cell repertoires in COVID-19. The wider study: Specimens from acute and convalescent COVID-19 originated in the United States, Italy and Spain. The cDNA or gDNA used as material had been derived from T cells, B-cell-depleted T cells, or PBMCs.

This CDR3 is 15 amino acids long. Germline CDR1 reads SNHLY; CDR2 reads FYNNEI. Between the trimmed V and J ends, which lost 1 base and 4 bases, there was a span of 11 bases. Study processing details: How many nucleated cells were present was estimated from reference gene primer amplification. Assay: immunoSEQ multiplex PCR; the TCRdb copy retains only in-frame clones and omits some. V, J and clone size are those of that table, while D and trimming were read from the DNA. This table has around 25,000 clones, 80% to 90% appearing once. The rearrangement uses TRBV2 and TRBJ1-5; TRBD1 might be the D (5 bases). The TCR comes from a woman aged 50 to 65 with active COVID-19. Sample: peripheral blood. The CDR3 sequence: CASSEGGDGNQPQHF. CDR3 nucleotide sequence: TGTGCCAGCAGTGAAGGCGGGGACGGTAATCAGCCCCAGCATTTT. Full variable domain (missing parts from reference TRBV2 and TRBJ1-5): EPEVTQTPSHQVTQMGQEVILRCVPISNHLYFYWYRQILGQKVEFLVSFYNNEISEKSEIFDDQFSVERPDGSNFTLKIRSTKLEDSAMYFCASSEGGDGNQPQHFGDGTRLSIL.